The 28 T cell receptor beta chains below come from one sample, sequenced in a study of post-analysis software for immune sequencing data. Broader study findings: Among roughly five TRBV segments more frequent in patients than controls were TRBV5-6, TRBV5-1 and TRBV20-1.

Antigens of these TCRs are unknown. cDNA libraries for TCR beta contained unique molecular identifiers. TCRdb redid the calling of the PCR reads with MiXCR, one entry per CDR3 protein. The data show approximately 690,000 distinct CDR3 sequences, approximately 60% seen once. Sample: blood. The receptors here all came from a girl aged 2-9 years with multiple sclerosis.

The chain couples TRBV7-2 to TRBJ2-1; unclear D gene. The CDR3 contains 12 residues. Germline V gene sequence: CDR1 SGHTA, CDR2 FQGNSA. The V end was cut by 2 bases, the J end by 6 bases, with 5 bases between. The CDR3 is CASSLITNEQFF. The CDR3 nucleotides read TGTGCCAGCAGCTTAATAACCAATGAGCAGTTCTTC.

V gene TRBV5-5 combines with J gene TRBJ2-1; weak D call: TRBD2 (5 bases). CDR1 and CDR2 from the germline V gene are SGHKS and YYEKEE (reference sequence). The CDR3 runs 16 residues. V lost 0 bases to trimming and J lost 4 bases, with 14 bases between them. The DNA of the CDR3 is TGTGCCAGCAGCTTGGGTTACAGCGGACTTTACAATGAGCAGTTCTTC. It specifies CASSLGYSGLYNEQFF.

The chain has TRBV2 and TRBJ2-3; 11 bases line up with TRBD1. The ends lost 4 bases at V and 3 bases at J; junction bases unmatched: 9. The CDR3 runs to 17 residues. Germline CDR1 reads SNHLY; CDR2 reads FYNNEI. CDR3 sequence (DNA): TGTGCCAGCAGTGGTTTAGGACAGGGGGCTTTAACAGATACGCAGTATTTT. Its protein product is CASSGLGQGALTDTQYF.

The rearrangement links TRBV3-1 to TRBJ2-1; 7 nucleotides align to TRBD2. The V and J ends lost 4 bases and 2 bases, in that order; junction bases with no gene match: 14. Germline CDR1 reads LGHDT; CDR2 reads YNNKEL (reference sequence). The CDR3 spans 18 residues. CDR3 in amino acids: CASSLGLASGETYNEQFF. In DNA, the CDR3 is TGTGCCAGCAGCCTAGGACTGGCCAGCGGGGAAACCTACAATGAGCAGTTCTTC.

V usage is TRBV7-6 and J usage is TRBJ2-5; D unclear. V lost 2 bases, J lost 5 bases, and 12 bases lay in between. CDR3 length: 14 residues. Germline assignment: CDR1 SGHVS and CDR2 FNYEAQ. The CDR3 loop is CASSLQLRTETQYF. The CDR3 nucleotides are TGTGCCAGCAGCTTACAGCTACGTACGGAGACCCAGTACTTC.

This chain connects TRBV11-3 to TRBJ2-3; the D gene is possibly TRBD1 (5 bases). The CDR3 consists of 17 residues. The V and J ends lost 5 bases and 5 bases respectively, with 23 bases between them. The germline V gene has CDR1 SGHNT and CDR2 YENEEA. CDR3 protein: CASSASDWGSGIDTQYF. The CDR3 coding sequence is TGTGCCAGCAGCGCATCCGATTGGGGCAGTGGCATAGATACGCAGTATTTT.

V gene TRBV7-7 combines with J gene TRBJ2-1, with 15 bases lining up with TRBD2. In germline, CDR1 is SSHAT, CDR2 FNYEAQ (reference sequence). The CDR3 is 16 residues long. Trimming cost V 6 bases and J 4 bases; bases outside gene matches: 4. The CDR3 here is CASSSGLAGGYNEQFF. Here the CDR3 DNA reads TGTGCCAGCAGTTCCGGACTAGCGGGGGGGTACAATGAGCAGTTCTTC.

This clonotype has just a few counts. The rearrangement links TRBV5-1 to TRBJ2-5, with D maybe TRBD1 (6 bases). Germline loops: CDR1 SGHRS, CDR2 YFSETQ. CDR3 length: 13 residues. V was cut by 7 bases and J by 2 bases, with 12 bases left in between. CDR3 residues: CASGGQTQETQYF. The CDR3 nucleotides read TGCGCCAGCGGAGGACAGACACAAGAGACCCAGTACTTC.

The chain links TRBV29-1 to TRBJ1-3, with D possibly being TRBD1 (6 bases). CDR3 length equals 12 residues. Germline values: CDR1 SQVTM, CDR2 ANQGSEA. V lost 3 bases to trimming and J lost 4 bases, with 7 bases between them. The CDR3 sequence is CSVETGGNTIYF. The CDR3, as DNA: TGCAGCGTTGAGACAGGCGGAAACACCATATATTTT.

V gene TRBV25-1 combines with J gene TRBJ2-5; D may be TRBD1 (6 bases). In germline, CDR1 is MGHDK, CDR2 SYGVNS. Trimming removed 1 base at V and 5 bases at J, with 17 bases between. The CDR3 consists of 16 residues. The CDR3 is CASSESAGVGSETQYF. CDR3 bases: TGTGCCAGCAGTGAATCGGCAGGGGTGGGATCGGAGACCCAGTACTTC.

J is TRBJ2-1 and V is TRBV7-9, with D tentatively TRBD2 (6 bases). Germline V gives CDR1 SEHNR, CDR2 FQNEAQ (reference sequence). With 5 bases removed from V and 6 bases from J, the gap between germline ends came to 14 bases. The CDR3 loop spans 14 amino acids. The CDR3 sequence is CASSLGGTLNEQFF. For the CDR3, the DNA is TGTGCCAGCAGCCTTGGCGGGACCCTCAATGAGCAGTTCTTC.

The gene calls are TRBV29-1 and TRBJ2-7; D is ambiguous. The V gene's germline CDR1 is SQVTM and CDR2 ANQGSEA. The CDR3 is 12 residues long. Trimming pared 0 bases from V and 2 bases from J, leaving 5 bases between. The CDR3 DNA reads TGCAGCGTTGAAGACAGGCCCTACGAGCAGTACTTC. Encoded protein: CSVEDRPYEQYF.

The chain employs TRBV5-1 and TRBJ2-1; a possible D gene is TRBD2 (6 bases). Germline V lookup: CDR1 SGHRS, CDR2 YFSETQ. The CDR3 runs 15 residues. V lost 2 bases and J lost 5, with 14 bases in between. CDR3 coding DNA: TGCGCCAGCAGCTTAACCGGGAGTAGGAACAATGAGCAGTTCTTC. Protein: CASSLTGSRNNEQFF.

The chain links TRBV27 to TRBJ2-3; tentative D call: TRBD1 (7 bases). The V end was cut by 5 bases, the J end by 0 bases, with 18 bases between. The CDR3 is 17 residues long. Germline CDR1 and CDR2: MNHEY and SMNVEV (reference sequence). CDR3 sequence (DNA): TGTGCCAGCAGTCCATCACGGGGGACAGAAAGCACAGATACGCAGTATTTT. It is translated as CASSPSRGTESTDTQYF.

The chain has TRBV24-1 and TRBJ2-3, with 8 bases that match TRBD1. This CDR3 spans 16 amino acids. J gave up 2 bases and V 3 bases, and 6 bases lay outside the gene matches. Germline V gene data show CDR1 as KGHDR and CDR2 as SFDVKD. The CDR3 DNA reads TGTGCCACCAGTGATCCCCGGGACAGGTACACAGATACGCAGTATTTT. This translates into CATSDPRDRYTDTQYF.

This clonotype was seen a handful of times. The chain has TRBV29-1 and TRBJ2-7; perhaps TRBD1 as D (5 bases). The J call may not be correct, given that the DNA end is closer to TRBJ2-5. CDR3 length: 13 residues. Germline loops: CDR1 SQVTM, CDR2 ANQGSEA. CDR3 amino acids: CSVGKTVTETQYF. CDR3 DNA: TGCAGCGTGGGTAAGACAGTAACGGAGACCCAGTACTTC.

The chain couples TRBV15 to TRBJ2-1, with D perhaps matching TRBD1 (5 bases). Germline V CDR1 and CDR2: LNHNV, YYDKDF (reference sequence). Trimming took 1 base from V and 0 from J, leaving 16 bases between them. CDR3 length equals 18 residues. The CDR3 nucleotides read TGTGCCACCAGCAGAGGGGGCGGCAGCCCTAGCTCCTACAATGAGCAGTTCTTC. Amino acids: CATSRGGGSPSSYNEQFF.

At least ten counts were recorded for this clonotype. The V call is TRBV27, the J call TRBJ2-1; a possible D gene is TRBD2 (6 bases). The CDR3 covers 14 residues. The V end lost 4 bases, the J end lost 0 bases, and 7 bases lay between the germline ends. Germline-derived CDR1 and CDR2 are MNHEY and SMNVEV (reference sequence). For the CDR3, the DNA is TGTGCCAGCAGTTCCGGGAGCTCCTACAATGAGCAGTTCTTC. This gives the protein CASSSGSSYNEQFF.

This chain links TRBV2 with TRBJ2-5; TRBD2 agrees at 12 bases. Germline loops: CDR1 SNHLY, CDR2 FYNNEI. The CDR3 is 16 amino acids. With V trimmed by 11 bases and J by 2 bases, 12 bases remained unmatched. This CDR3 reads CAERGTSGLLQETQYF. The CDR3, as DNA: TGTGCCGAGAGAGGGACTAGCGGGTTGCTACAAGAGACCCAGTACTTC.

Concerning this clonotype itself: The germline gene is not matched at one end of the junction; a read error may be the cause. The chain combines TRBV7-7 with TRBJ2-7; no reliable D call. The CDR3 length is 14 residues. CDR1 is SSHAT and CDR2 is FNYEAQ in the germline V gene (reference sequence). Written as DNA, the CDR3 is TGTGCTAGCAGCCCAAATGCAGGCCTGGGGGAGCAGTACTTC. Protein product: CASSPNAGLGEQYF.

This clonotype has a count of ten or more. The rearrangement links TRBV15 to TRBJ2-3, with 10 bases lining up with TRBD1. Trimming at V came to 5 bases and at J to 2 bases, leaving 7 bases not matched to a gene. The CDR3 consists of 16 residues. CDR1 and CDR2 (germline): LNHNV, YYDKDF (reference sequence). CDR3 DNA: TGTGCCACCAGCCCAGGACAGGGGGATCACACAGATACGCAGTATTTT. It encodes CATSPGQGDHTDTQYF.

The V and J genes are TRBV7-2 and TRBJ2-1; 8 nucleotides agree with TRBD2. V shed 3 bases and J 9 bases; nucleotides not matched to a gene: 10. This CDR3 has 15 residues. Germline CDR1 reads SGHTA; CDR2 reads FQGNSA. The CDR3 sequence: CASSFESGGHGEQFF. The CDR3, as DNA: TGTGCCAGCAGCTTTGAGAGCGGGGGCCACGGTGAGCAGTTCTTC.

The genes are TRBV27 and TRBJ2-7; perhaps D is TRBD1 or TRBD2 (5 bases each). Germline-derived CDR1 and CDR2 are MNHEY and SMNVEV (reference sequence). The CDR3 loop spans 12 amino acids. V shed 3 bases and J shed 6 bases, with 9 bases lying between them. This CDR3 reads CASSFLGVEQYF. CDR3 nucleotide sequence: TGTGCCAGCAGTTTCTTGGGGGTCGAGCAGTACTTC.

This rearrangement joins TRBV29-1 to TRBJ2-7; 10 bases fit TRBD2. Losses at the gene ends were 4 bases for V and 4 bases for J; bases not matched to a gene: 4. The germline gives CDR1 SQVTM, CDR2 ANQGSEA. The CDR3 has 13 amino acids. CDR3 coding DNA: TGCAGCGTTGCCGGGACTAGCGCTTACGAGCAGTACTTC. It is translated as CSVAGTSAYEQYF.

This clonotype turned up a few times. This chain uses TRBV6-4 with TRBJ2-5; the D gene is possibly TRBD1 (6 bases). Trimming took 5 bases from V and 0 from J, leaving 7 bases between them. The V gene's germline CDR1 is MRHNA and CDR2 SNTAGT. The CDR3 has 13 amino acids. In DNA form, the CDR3 reads TGTGCCAGCAGTCGACAGGACCAAGAGACCCAGTACTTC. Translated, it gives CASSRQDQETQYF.

This chain connects TRBV10-3 to TRBJ2-3; D gene uncertain. Germline loops: CDR1 ENHRY, CDR2 SYGVKD. The CDR3 extends over 13 amino acids. Trimming took off 10 bases at V and 2 bases at J, with 13 bases between the two ends. CDR3 residues: CATTPGFTDTQYF. The CDR3 DNA sequence: TGTGCCACGACGCCCGGGTTCACAGATACGCAGTATTTT.

This clonotype was seen a few times. The chain couples TRBV20-1 to TRBJ2-5; D is perhaps TRBD1 (6 bases). V was cut by 0 bases and J by 1 base, with 18 bases left in between. Germline V lookup: CDR1 DFQATT, CDR2 SNEGSKA (reference sequence). This CDR3 is built from 17 residues. DNA for the CDR3: TGCAGTGCTAGAGATCCTGGGACACTTAGGGGCCAAGAGACCCAGTACTTC. Its protein is CSARDPGTLRGQETQYF.

The chain uses TRBV5-1 and TRBJ2-1; 8 positions match TRBD2. Per germline, CDR1 SGHRS and CDR2 YFSETQ. V lost 0 bases to trimming and J lost 6 bases; unmatched junction nucleotides: 5. The CDR3 spans 15 residues. The CDR3 region is CASSLEAGVRNEQFF. For the CDR3, the DNA is TGCGCCAGCAGCTTGGAAGCGGGAGTTCGCAATGAGCAGTTCTTC.